The 16 T cell receptor beta chains in this list originate from one sample, sequenced in a study of blood T cell repertoires in COVID-19. Libraries were prepared by immunoSEQ multiplex PCR; TCRdb keeps only in-frame clonotypes and omits some of them. The table includes about 290,000 clones, around 81% detected once. Sequences were obtained from peripheral blood. These receptors all stem from a woman aged 45 to 65 with active or convalescent COVID-19.

V gene TRBV18 combines with J gene TRBJ1-6; 7 bases fit TRBD1. Per the germline V gene, CDR1 is KGHSH and CDR2 is LQKENI. The CDR3 loop spans 14 amino acids. V was clipped by 1 base and J by 7 bases; unmatched bases: 1. The CDR3 coding sequence is TGTGCCAGCTCACCACAACAGGGGAATTCACCCCTCCACTTT. It specifies CASSPQQGNSPLHF.

This clone was found once. The chain combines TRBV19 with TRBJ1-6; 7 nucleotides match TRBD1. The V segment lost 9 bases and the J segment 2 bases; nucleotides outside the gene matches: 4. CDR3 size: 14 residues. From germline, CDR1 is LNHDA and CDR2 SQIVND (reference sequence). The CDR3 region is CASGQAPYNSPLHF. The DNA of the CDR3 is TGTGCCAGCGGACAGGCCCCCTATAATTCACCCCTCCACTTT.

The chain has TRBV6-6 and TRBJ2-7, with 14 positions matching TRBD2. Germline loops: CDR1 MNHNY, CDR2 SVGAGI (reference sequence). This CDR3 comprises 15 residues. V was clipped by 0 bases and J by 7 bases; unmatched bases: 2. For the CDR3, the DNA is TGTGCCAGCAGTTACTCGGGACTAGCGGGAGATGAGCAGTACTTC. Its protein product is CASSYSGLAGDEQYF.

The V call is TRBV6-5, the J call TRBJ1-1; the D is unclear. The CDR3 loop spans 13 amino acids. Per germline, CDR1 MNHEY and CDR2 SVGAGI. V gave up 0 bases and J gave up 6 bases, with 8 bases separating them. CDR3 loop: CASSYSRMAEAFF. The DNA for the CDR3 is TGTGCCAGCAGTTACTCGAGGATGGCTGAAGCTTTCTTT.

This chain connects TRBV5-1 to TRBJ1-2; maybe TRBD1 (6 bases). The CDR3 has 13 residues. Germline V gene sequence: CDR1 SGHRS, CDR2 YFSETQ. Trimming shortened V by 4 bases and J by 6 bases, and 13 bases separated the two germline ends. In DNA form, the CDR3 reads TGCGCCAGCAGCGTGACAGGTCCGGATGGCTACACCTTC. It translates to CASSVTGPDGYTF.

This chain joins TRBV5-4 and TRBJ2-5; 7 bases match TRBD1. The germline CDR1 and CDR2 sequences are SGHNT and YYREEE (reference sequence). This CDR3 is 16 amino acids long. The V gene end was trimmed by 3 bases and the J gene end by 4 bases; junction bases not matched to a gene: 12. CDR3 nucleotide sequence: TGTGCCAGCAGCTCGCCTACAGGGGCCTCGGCAGAGACCCAGTACTTC. Protein product: CASSSPTGASAETQYF.

This sequence joins TRBV7-3 and TRBJ2-1, with 7 bases lining up with TRBD2. Trimming took 6 bases from V and 8 from J; bases not matched to a gene: 10. Germline loops: CDR1 SGHTA, CDR2 FQGTGA. This CDR3 spans 14 amino acids. The CDR3: CASSRDPLADEQFF. Written as DNA, the CDR3 is TGTGCCAGCAGTAGAGATCCCCTAGCGGATGAGCAGTTCTTC.

The chain employs TRBV2 and TRBJ1-1; D is ambiguous. The CDR3 is 13 residues long. Germline lookup yields CDR1 SNHLY and CDR2 FYNNEI. Trimming stripped 5 bases from V and 0 bases from J, with 7 bases between. The CDR3 sequence: CASSSQMNTEAFF. CDR3 bases: TGTGCCAGCAGTTCACAGATGAACACTGAAGCTTTCTTT.

This clone appeared once. This rearrangement joins TRBV18 to TRBJ2-1; D call uncertain. V was trimmed by 2 bases and J by 2 bases, leaving 13 bases between them. This CDR3 region has 16 residues. Germline V CDR1 and CDR2: KGHSH, LQKENI. The CDR3, as DNA: TGTGCCAGCTCACCAGCGGCGGAGAAGACCTACAATGAGCAGTTCTTC. It codes for CASSPAAEKTYNEQFF.

The gene calls are TRBV7-8 and TRBJ1-4, with D unresolved. Germline CDR1 SGHVS, CDR2 FQNEAQ. Trimming stripped 1 base from V and 7 bases from J, with 13 bases between. CDR3 size: 15 residues. The CDR3 bases are TGTGCCAGCAGCTTAGAGGAGGGAATTCGTGAAAAACTGTTTTTT. Translated, it gives CASSLEEGIREKLFF.

The chain joins TRBV19 to TRBJ2-3; D is perhaps TRBD2 (5 bases). V lost 6 bases and J 1 base, leaving 11 bases between the germline ends. Germline-derived CDR1 and CDR2 are LNHDA and SQIVND (reference sequence). This CDR3 is 14 amino acids long. The CDR3 coding sequence is TGTGCCAGTAGCCCTACTAGGGGCACAGATACGCAGTATTTT. Its protein product is CASSPTRGTDTQYF.

The chain carries TRBV11-2 and TRBJ2-1, with TRBD2 identical over 13 bases. The CDR3 consists of 19 residues. Germline CDR1 SGHAT, CDR2 FQNNGV. V dropped 0 bases and J dropped 6; count of bases not matched to a gene: 11. CDR3 in amino acids: CASSLDPYPGLAGANEQFF. DNA for the CDR3: TGTGCCAGCAGCTTAGATCCGTATCCTGGACTAGCGGGAGCCAATGAGCAGTTCTTC. The full variable domain, completed using reference TRBV11-2 and TRBJ2-1, is EAGVAQSPRYKIIEKRQSVAFWCNPISGHATLYWYQQILGQGPKLLIQFQNNGVVDDSQLPKDRFSAERLKGVDSTLKIQPAKLEDSAVYLCASSLDPYPGLAGANEQFFGPGTRLTVL.

The chain has TRBV5-8 and TRBJ2-7; 10 nucleotides match TRBD1. This CDR3 spans 18 amino acids. V dropped 2 bases and J dropped 4; count of bases not matched to a gene: 15. The germline V gene has CDR1 SGHTS and CDR2 YDEGEE. The CDR3 sequence: CASSLGQGVRWSPYEQYF. The DNA of the CDR3 is TGTGCCAGCAGCTTAGGACAGGGGGTGAGATGGTCTCCTTACGAGCAGTACTTC.

This clone was counted between two and nine times. The chain combines TRBV4-2 with TRBJ1-1, with no clear D. This CDR3 is built from 11 residues. The V end was cut by 7 bases, the J end by 4 bases, with 7 bases between. Germline V lookup: CDR1 LGHNA, CDR2 YNFKEQ. CDR3 nucleotide sequence: TGTGCCAGCACCCGCGGCACTGAAGCTTTCTTT. Protein product: CASTRGTEAFF.

The chain has TRBV4-1 and TRBJ1-3; no firm D call. CDR1 MGHRA and CDR2 YSYEKL come from the germline V gene. Trimming removed 0 bases from V and 7 bases from J, with 13 bases in between. The CDR3 is 15 amino acids. The CDR3 sequence is CASSQDWARGNTIYF. For the CDR3, the DNA is TGCGCCAGCAGCCAAGATTGGGCCCGTGGGAACACCATATATTTT.

The rearrangement uses TRBV28 and TRBJ1-5, with 8 nucleotides matching TRBD1. Unmatched junction bases numbered 12, after V lost 2 bases and J lost 6 bases. The germline CDR1 and CDR2 sequences are MDHEN and SYDVKM. CDR3 size: 17 residues. Written as DNA, the CDR3 is TGTGCCAGCAGTTTAACTTCCACAGGGGGAGTAGGTCAGCCCCAGCATTTT. This encodes CASSLTSTGGVGQPQHF.